Described below is a single TCR beta chain sequence and its context. The data were obtained in a study of T cells after yellow fever vaccination. Study observations and caveats: Secondary responses were weaker yet peaked faster, day 5 versus 15.

Synthesis of TCR cDNA relied on 5'RACE template switching, which attached a universal primer site and UMIs. A single record per CDR3 protein comes from TCRdb applying MiXCR to the 5' RACE reads. The sample lists some 49,000 distinct CDR3 sequences; approximately 6.3% were seen once. V was clipped by 5 bases and J by 10 bases, with 17 bases between them. CDR1 is LNHNV, CDR2 YYDKDF, per germline (reference sequence). CDR3 length: 13 amino acids. The rearrangement links TRBV15 to TRBJ1-1; D is ambiguous. Specimen: PBMCs, either bulk or a sorted T-cell subset (CD4+, CD8+, memory, or dextramer-sorted; not recorded which), collected 45 days after the yellow fever booster vaccination. The TCR sequence derives from a man aged 25-45 years who received the YFV17D yellow fever vaccine. This CDR3 is CATSGGPRDRAFF. The CDR3 DNA sequence: TGTGCCACCAGCGGAGGGCCTAGGGATCGAGCTTTCTTT.